This TCR beta chain was sequenced for a study of CD8 T cells in Susac syndrome (dated by TCRdb to 2018 to 2020). About the investigation overall: Whether CD8+ T cell activation and differentiation in Susac syndrome was antigen driven was tested using repertoire sequencing. Broad study findings and their caveats: The number of individuals in the TCR sequencing and HLA analysis was acknowledged as relatively small.

Peripheral blood CD8+ and CD4+ T cells from healthy donors, Susac syndrome patients and multiple sclerosis patients were profiled by high-throughput TCR beta sequencing. The multiple sclerosis controls were treatment-naive patients whose relapsing-remitting disease, either stable or active, fulfilled the revised McDonald criteria. Bulk CD8+ and CD4+ T cells were purified by magnetic negative isolation, whereas CD8+ TEMRA cells were enriched by FACS. Blood was drawn into EDTA tubes, processed within 24 hours, and PBMCs were isolated by density gradient centrifugation. PBMCs intended for TCR sequencing were cryopreserved in liquid nitrogen and were subsequently thawed in a 37 degrees C water bath. A purity of at least 90% was achieved for sorted or isolated CD4+, CD8+ and CD8+ TEMRA cells. RNA was extracted using the RNeasy kit, and about 0.45 to 1 microgram was reverse transcribed with random hexamers. The immunoSEQ multiplex PCR assay, covering 54 Vbeta and 13 Jbeta segments, was used to amplify TCR beta CDR3 regions. Bias from PCR amplification was corrected by using a synthetic template baseline for primer optimization and for computational correction. Concerning the study's data processing: Only productive sequences were kept, with reads annotated to V, D and J genes according to IMGT and analyzed in immunoSEQ Analyzer. Clonality was calculated as one minus the Shannon entropy normalized by log2 of the number of productive unique sequences. For each patient and control, public and private clones were evaluated within the 100 most prevalent clones. Clones were defined as Susac-specific if absent from the healthy and MS cohorts, from approximately 1,100 published viral clones and from other ImmuneACCESS disease sequences. Starting from the raw public reads, TCRdb applied fastp trimming at Q25, assembled clones with MiXCR and retained in-frame beta chains. Every distinct CDR3 protein forms one entry, paired with its most common genes and DNA. The V and J calls were determined by TCRdb, not by the authors. The sample table records about 180,000 distinct CDR3 sequences; around 95% of these occur just once. The top ten constitute more than 0.09% of the sample.

Worth noting for this clonotype: The antigen it recognizes is unknown. No clone much larger than this one lies a single base away; base qualities are absent.

The CDR3 starts with the cysteine, ends with the phenylalanine, and has 17 residues. Only the CDR3 DNA stays, 51 bases, in frame from base 1. V loses 0 bases of germline sequence and J loses 7 bases, and the interval between the two ends is 21 bases. From a lookup of the germline V gene (reference sequence), CDR1 and CDR2 are LGHDT and YNNKEL. This receptor was taken from a human donor with multiple sclerosis. Sequencing used CD4+ T cells from PBMCs. Recombination connected TRBV3-1 to TRBJ1-1, with no D gene named confidently. The sequence in DNA is TGTGCCAGCAGCCAAGATAGCTGGCAAGGGAGGAAGGTTGAAGCTTTCTTT. This sequence encodes CASSQDSWQGRKVEAFF. The variable domain in full, with residues beyond the CDR3 obtained from the reference TRBV3-1 and TRBJ1-1 genes, is DTAVSQTPKYLVTQMGNDKSIKCEQNLGHDTMYWYKQDSKKFLKIMFSYNNKELIINETVPNRFSPKSPDKAHLNLHINSLELGDSAVYFCASSQDSWQGRKVEAFFGQGTRLTVV.